This T cell receptor beta chain originates from a study of cytomegalovirus exposure and HLA in healthy donors. Study-level findings and limits: In the 120 validation repertoires, approximately 94% of cluster scores exceeded 0, per a later analysis.

Here immunoSEQ multiplex PCR was the method, and the copy in TCRdb shows in-frame clones only, minus some. The sample lists approximately 240,000 clones; 75% to 95% were seen once. On this clone itself: Its antigen is unknown.

The CDR3 is 16 amino acids. Germline values: CDR1 SSHAT, CDR2 FNYEAQ (reference sequence). V lost 1 base, J lost 6 bases, and 7 bases stayed unmatched. The sample comprised PBMCs. The origin of this receptor is a young woman in good health and CMV-seronegative. The chain couples TRBV7-7 to TRBJ2-2; 8 positions match TRBD2. The CDR3 region has the DNA TGTGCCAGCAGCTTAGTCCCGGGAGGGCCCTCCGGGGAGCTGTTTTTT. As protein: CASSLVPGGPSGELFF.